This T cell receptor beta chain was documented in a study of cytomegalovirus exposure and HLA in healthy donors. The PCR had 60 Vbeta and 13 Jbeta primers. Data came from immunoSEQ multiplex PCR; TCRdb stores just in-frame clones and leaves some out. The data show fewer than 200,000 clones, 78% seen once. This CDR3 has 14 residues. Trimming took 7 bases from V and 2 from J; bases not matched to a gene: 5. Germline V gene data show CDR1 as MGHRA and CDR2 as YSYEKL. The chain has TRBV4-1 and TRBJ1-5, with 7 nucleotides matching TRBD1. The receptor's source is a female donor in good health and CMV-seronegative. Sequenced material: PBMCs. CDR3 in DNA: TGCGCCAGCACGCCCGACAGGGGCAATCAGCCCCAGCATTTT. Translating gives CASTPDRGNQPQHF.